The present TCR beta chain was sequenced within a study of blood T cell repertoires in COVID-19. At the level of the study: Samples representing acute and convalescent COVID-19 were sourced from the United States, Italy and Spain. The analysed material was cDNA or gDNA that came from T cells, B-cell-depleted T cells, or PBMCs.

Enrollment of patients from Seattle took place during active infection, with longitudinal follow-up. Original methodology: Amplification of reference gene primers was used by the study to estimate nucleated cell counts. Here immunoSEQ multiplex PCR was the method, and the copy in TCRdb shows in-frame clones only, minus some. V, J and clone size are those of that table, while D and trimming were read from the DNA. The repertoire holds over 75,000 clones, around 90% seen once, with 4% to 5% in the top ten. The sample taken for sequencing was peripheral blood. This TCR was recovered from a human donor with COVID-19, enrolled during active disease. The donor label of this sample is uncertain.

CDR3 bases: TGCAGCGTTGCGATTGAGAGCTCCTACGAGCAGTACTTC. This translates into CSVAIESSYEQYF. V is TRBV29-1 and J is TRBJ2-7; no definite D call. CDR1 is SQVTM and CDR2 is ANQGSEA in the germline V gene. This CDR3 is 13 amino acids long. The ends were cut back, 4 bases at V and 0 bases at J, with 10 bases in the middle.